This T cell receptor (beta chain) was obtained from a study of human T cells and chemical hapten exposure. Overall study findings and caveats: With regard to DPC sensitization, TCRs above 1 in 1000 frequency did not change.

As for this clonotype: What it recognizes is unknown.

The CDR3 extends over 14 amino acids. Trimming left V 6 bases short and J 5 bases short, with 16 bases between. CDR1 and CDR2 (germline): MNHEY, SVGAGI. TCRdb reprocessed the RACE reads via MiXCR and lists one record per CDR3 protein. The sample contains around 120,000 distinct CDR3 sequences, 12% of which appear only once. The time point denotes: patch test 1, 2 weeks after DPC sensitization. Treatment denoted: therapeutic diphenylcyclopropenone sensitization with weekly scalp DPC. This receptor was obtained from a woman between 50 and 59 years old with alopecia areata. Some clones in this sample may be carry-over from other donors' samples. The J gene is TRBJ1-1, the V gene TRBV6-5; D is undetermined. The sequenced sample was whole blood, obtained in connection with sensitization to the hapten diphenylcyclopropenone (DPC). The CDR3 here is CASSREDRNTEAFF. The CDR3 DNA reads TGTGCCAGCAGCCGCGAAGACCGAAATACTGAAGCTTTCTTT.